This record looks at one T cell receptor (beta chain) sequence and its context. No conserved phenylalanine or tryptophan is present at the end of the CDR3, so a read error is the likely explanation. CDR1 is SQVTM, CDR2 ANQGSEA, per germline. The CDR3 extends over 14 amino acids. The data derive from a study of tumor and adjacent non-tumor tissue in lung cancer. Study-level information: The cohort had about a dozen adenocarcinoma, 2 squamous cell and 1 small cell patients.

The template was RNA from unsorted bulk tissue. Between August and November 2014, newly diagnosed, chemotherapy-naive lung cancer patients underwent thoracic surgery in China. Three rounds of nested PCR, following a modified ARM-PCR protocol, produced the TCRbeta library. TCRdb passed the multiplex PCR reads through MiXCR, listing each CDR3 protein once. The sample shows tens of thousands of distinct CDR3 sequences, 65% to 90% of them seen only once. The specimen was lung tumor tissue. V usage is TRBV29-1 and J usage is TRBJ2-7; 7 positions agree with TRBD1. This clonotype was obtained from a woman aged 50 to 65 with non-small cell lung cancer. For the CDR3, the DNA is TGCAGCGTACAGGGGAGAGTAGATTCCTACGAACAGTACTGC. Translating gives CSVQGRVDSYEQYC.